Sequencing of this TCR beta chain was carried out in a study of blood T cell repertoires in COVID-19. Across the whole study: The study drew acute and convalescent COVID-19 samples from the United States, Italy and Spain. T cells, B-cell-depleted T cells, or PBMCs provided the cDNA or gDNA that served as material.

Per the original data handling: Amplified reference gene primers provided the basis for estimating nucleated cell counts. Profiled with immunoSEQ multiplex PCR; TCRdb holds only in-frame clones, not every one. The V and J calls and clone size are taken from that table; D and trimming were inferred from the DNA. The sample records some 97,000 clones, approximately 87% being singletons. This CDR3 is built from 18 residues. V shed 3 bases, J shed 1 base, and the junction held 13 bases outside the gene matches. Germline CDR1 is SGHAT and CDR2 is FQNNGV. The chain joins TRBV11-2 to TRBJ2-7, with 9 bases aligning to TRBD2. Input material: peripheral blood. The origin of this receptor is a human donor in a cohort sampled during active COVID-19. The CDR3, as DNA: TGTGCCAGCAGCTTCGATTTTTCCGGGACTAGCAGTTCCTACGAGCAGTACTTC. Protein sequence: CASSFDFSGTSSSYEQYF. Based on the CDR3 plus reference TRBV11-2 and TRBJ2-7, the full variable domain is EAGVAQSPRYKIIEKRQSVAFWCNPISGHATLYWYQQILGQGPKLLIQFQNNGVVDDSQLPKDRFSAERLKGVDSTLKIQPAKLEDSAVYLCASSFDFSGTSSSYEQYFGPGTRLTVT.